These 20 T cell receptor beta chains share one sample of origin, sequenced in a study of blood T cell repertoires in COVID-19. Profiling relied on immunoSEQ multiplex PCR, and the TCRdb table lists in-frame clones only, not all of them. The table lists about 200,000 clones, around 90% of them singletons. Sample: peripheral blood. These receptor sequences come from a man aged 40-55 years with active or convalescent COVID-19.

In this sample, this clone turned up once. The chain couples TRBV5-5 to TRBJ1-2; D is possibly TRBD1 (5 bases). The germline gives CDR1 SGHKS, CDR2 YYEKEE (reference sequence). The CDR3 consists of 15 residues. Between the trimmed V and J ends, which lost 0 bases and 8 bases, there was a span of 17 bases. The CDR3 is CASSLAGVGAWGYTF. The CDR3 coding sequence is TGTGCCAGCAGCTTGGCTGGGGTAGGGGCCTGGGGCTACACCTTC.

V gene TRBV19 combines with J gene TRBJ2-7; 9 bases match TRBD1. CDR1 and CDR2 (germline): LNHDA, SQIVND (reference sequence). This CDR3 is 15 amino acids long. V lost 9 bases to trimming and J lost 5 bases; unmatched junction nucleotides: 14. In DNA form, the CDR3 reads TGTGCCAGCGGACCCACCGGGACAGGGAGCAACGAGCAGTACTTC. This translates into CASGPTGTGSNEQYF.

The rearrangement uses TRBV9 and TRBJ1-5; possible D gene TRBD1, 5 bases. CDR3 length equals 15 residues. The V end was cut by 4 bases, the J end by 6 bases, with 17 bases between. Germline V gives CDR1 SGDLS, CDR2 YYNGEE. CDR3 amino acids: CASSPGTSKGQPQHF. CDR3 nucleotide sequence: TGTGCCAGCAGCCCCGGGACTTCTAAGGGTCAGCCCCAGCATTTT.

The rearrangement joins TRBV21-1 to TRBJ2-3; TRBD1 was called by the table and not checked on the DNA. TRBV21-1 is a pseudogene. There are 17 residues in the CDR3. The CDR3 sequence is CASSKVTDGSSTDTQYF. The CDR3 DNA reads TGTGCCAGCAGCAAAGTTACAGACGGTTCTAGCACAGATACGCAGTATTTT.

The CDR3 here is CASSEADRYTGELFF. CDR3 DNA: TGCGCCAGCAGCGAAGCCGACAGGTACACCGGGGAGCTGTTTTTT. This sequence joins TRBV4-1 and TRBJ2-2; TRBD1 might be the D (6 bases). V was shortened by 5 bases and J by 3 bases, with 13 bases between the two germline ends. CDR1 and CDR2 (germline): MGHRA, YSYEKL. CDR3 length equals 15 residues.

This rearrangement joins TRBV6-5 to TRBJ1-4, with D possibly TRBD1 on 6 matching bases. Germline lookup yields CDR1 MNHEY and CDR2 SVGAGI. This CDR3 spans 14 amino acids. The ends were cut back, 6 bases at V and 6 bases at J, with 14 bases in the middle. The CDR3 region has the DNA TGTGCCAGCAGAAAAATAGGGGGGGATGAAAAACTGTTTTTT. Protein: CASRKIGGDEKLFF.

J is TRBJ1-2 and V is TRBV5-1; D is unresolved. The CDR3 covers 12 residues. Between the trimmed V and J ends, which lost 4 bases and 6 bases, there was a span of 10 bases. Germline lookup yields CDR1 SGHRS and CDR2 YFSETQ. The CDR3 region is CASSPPGNGYTF. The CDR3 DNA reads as TGCGCCAGCAGCCCCCCAGGCAATGGCTACACCTTC.

The CDR3 region is CASSSEHTGVYGYTF. CDR3 in DNA: TGCGCCAGCAGCTCAGAACATACAGGGGTATATGGCTACACCTTC. The genes are TRBV5-1 and TRBJ1-2, with 7 bases fitting TRBD1. CDR1 is SGHRS and CDR2 is YFSETQ in the germline V gene. The CDR3 is 15 residues long. V dropped 3 bases and J dropped 5; count of bases not matched to a gene: 10.

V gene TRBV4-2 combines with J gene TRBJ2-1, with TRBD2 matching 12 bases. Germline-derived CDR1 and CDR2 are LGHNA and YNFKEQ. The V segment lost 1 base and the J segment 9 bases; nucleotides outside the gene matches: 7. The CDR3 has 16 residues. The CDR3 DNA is TGTGCCAGCAGCCAAGCCCTAGCGGGAGGGCCTCCTGAGCAGTTCTTC. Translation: CASSQALAGGPPEQFF.

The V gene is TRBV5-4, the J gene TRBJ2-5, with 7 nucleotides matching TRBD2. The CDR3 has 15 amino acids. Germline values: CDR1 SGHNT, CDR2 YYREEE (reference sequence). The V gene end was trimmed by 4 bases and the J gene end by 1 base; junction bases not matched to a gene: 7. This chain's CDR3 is CASSGGGSLQETQYF. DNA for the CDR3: TGTGCCAGCAGCGGCGGCGGGAGCCTCCAAGAGACCCAGTACTTC.

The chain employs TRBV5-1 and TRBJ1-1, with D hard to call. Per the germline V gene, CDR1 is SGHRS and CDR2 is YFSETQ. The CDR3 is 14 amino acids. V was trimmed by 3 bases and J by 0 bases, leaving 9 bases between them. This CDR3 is CASSSTAMNTEAFF. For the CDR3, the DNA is TGCGCCAGCAGCTCAACAGCAATGAACACTGAAGCTTTCTTT.

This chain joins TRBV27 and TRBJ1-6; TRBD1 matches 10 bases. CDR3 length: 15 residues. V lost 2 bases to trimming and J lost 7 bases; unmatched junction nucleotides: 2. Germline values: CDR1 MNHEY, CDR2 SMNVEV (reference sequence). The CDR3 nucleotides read TGTGCCAGCAGTTTAATGGGACAGGGGAATTCACCCCTCCACTTT. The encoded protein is CASSLMGQGNSPLHF.

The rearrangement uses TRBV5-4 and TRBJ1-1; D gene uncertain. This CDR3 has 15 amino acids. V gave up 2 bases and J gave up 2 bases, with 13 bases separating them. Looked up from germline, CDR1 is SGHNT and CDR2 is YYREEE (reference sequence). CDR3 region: CASSLNSAGNTEAFF. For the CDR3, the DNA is TGTGCCAGCAGCTTAAATAGTGCGGGTAACACTGAAGCTTTCTTT. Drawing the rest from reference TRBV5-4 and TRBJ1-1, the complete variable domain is ETGVTQSPTHLIKTRGQQVTLRCSSQSGHNTVSWYQQALGQGPQFIFQYYREEENGRGNFPPRFSGLQFPNYSSELNVNALELDDSALYLCASSLNSAGNTEAFFGQGTRLTVV.

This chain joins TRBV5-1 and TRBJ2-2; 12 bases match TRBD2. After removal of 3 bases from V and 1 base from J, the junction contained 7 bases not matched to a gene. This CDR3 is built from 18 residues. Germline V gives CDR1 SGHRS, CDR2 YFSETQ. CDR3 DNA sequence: TGCGCCAGCAGCTCCCTAGCGGGGGGGCGACGGAACACCGGGGAGCTGTTTTTT. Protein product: CASSSLAGGRRNTGELFF.

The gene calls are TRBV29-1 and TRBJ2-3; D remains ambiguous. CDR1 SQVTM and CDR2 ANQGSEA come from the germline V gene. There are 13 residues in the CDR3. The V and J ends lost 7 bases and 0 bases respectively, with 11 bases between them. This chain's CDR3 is CSGNSRSTDTQYF. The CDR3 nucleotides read TGCAGCGGAAACAGCCGCAGCACAGATACGCAGTATTTT.

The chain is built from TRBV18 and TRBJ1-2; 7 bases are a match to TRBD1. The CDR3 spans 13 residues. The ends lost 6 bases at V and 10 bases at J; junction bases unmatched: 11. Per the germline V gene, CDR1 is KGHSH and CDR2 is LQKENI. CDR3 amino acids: CASSRGQAKDYTF. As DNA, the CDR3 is TGTGCCAGCTCCCGCGGACAGGCCAAAGACTACACCTTC. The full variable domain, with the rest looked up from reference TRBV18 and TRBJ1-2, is NAGVMQNPRHLVRRRGQEARLRCSPMKGHSHVYWYRQLPEEGLKFMVYLQKENIIDESGMPKERFSAEFPKEGPSILRIQQVVRGDSAAYFCASSRGQAKDYTFGSGTRLTVV.

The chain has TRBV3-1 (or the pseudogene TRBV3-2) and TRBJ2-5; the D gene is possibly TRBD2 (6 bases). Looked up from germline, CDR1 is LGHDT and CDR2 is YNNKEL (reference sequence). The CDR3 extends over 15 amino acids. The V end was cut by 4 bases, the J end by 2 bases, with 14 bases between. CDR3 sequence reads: CASSPTAGTQETQYF. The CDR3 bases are TGTGCCAGCAGCCCTACAGCGGGTACACAAGAGACCCAGTACTTC.

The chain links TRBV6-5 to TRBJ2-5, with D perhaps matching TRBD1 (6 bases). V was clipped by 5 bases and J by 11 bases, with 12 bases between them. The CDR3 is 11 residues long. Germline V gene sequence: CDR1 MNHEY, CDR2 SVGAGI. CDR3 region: CASSTGFGQYF. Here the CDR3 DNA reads TGTGCCAGCAGTACAGGGTTCGGGCAGTACTTC.

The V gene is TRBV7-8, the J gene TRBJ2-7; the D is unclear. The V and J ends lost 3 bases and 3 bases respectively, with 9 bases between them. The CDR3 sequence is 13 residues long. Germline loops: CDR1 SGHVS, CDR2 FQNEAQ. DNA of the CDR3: TGTGCCAGCAGCTTCAGGATGGGCTACGAGCAGTACTTC. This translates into CASSFRMGYEQYF.

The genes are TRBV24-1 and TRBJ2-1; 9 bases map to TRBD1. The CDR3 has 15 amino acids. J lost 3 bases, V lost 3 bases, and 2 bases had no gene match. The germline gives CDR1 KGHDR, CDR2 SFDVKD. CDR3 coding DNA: TGTGCCACCAGTGATCCGGGACAGGGCTACAATGAGCAGTTCTTC. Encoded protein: CATSDPGQGYNEQFF.